A single sample is the source of the 16 T cell receptor beta chains below, sequenced in a study of post-analysis software for immune sequencing data. General study results and limits: With TRBV5-6, TRBV5-1 and TRBV20-1 included, five TRBV segments were more frequent in patients than in controls.

For these TCRs, the target antigens are not known. Each TCR beta cDNA library carried unique molecular identifiers. Each CDR3 protein gets one entry after TCRdb re-called the PCR reads with MiXCR. The sample has 430,000 or so distinct CDR3 sequences, 30% to 45% seen once. Material for sequencing was blood. The receptors come from a girl between 2 and 10 years old with multiple sclerosis.

V usage is TRBV10-3 and J usage is TRBJ1-2; D gene uncertain. The CDR3 length is 14 residues. Germline CDR1 and CDR2: ENHRY and SYGVKD. V shed 3 bases and J shed 7 bases, with 15 bases lying between them. CDR3 coding DNA: TGTGCCATCAGTGAAGGCCCCGCCGACATTGGCTACACCTTC. Translated, it gives CAISEGPADIGYTF.

The chain combines TRBV24-1 with TRBJ2-4, with unresolved D. The DNA end lines up better with TRBJ2-7; the J call may be wrong. This CDR3 has 11 amino acids. CDR1 is KGHDR, CDR2 SFDVKD, per germline. CDR3 region: CATSADYEQYF. For the CDR3, the DNA is TGTGCCACCAGTGCGGACTACGAGCAGTACTTC.

This clonotype turned up a few times. V is TRBV29-1 and J is TRBJ2-1; 9 bases match TRBD2. J lost 8 bases, V lost 0 bases, and 11 bases had no gene match. The CDR3 loop spans 16 amino acids. CDR1 is SQVTM and CDR2 is ANQGSEA in the germline V gene. CDR3: CSVEEGGRAPRHEQFF. The CDR3, as DNA: TGCAGCGTTGAAGAGGGCGGGAGGGCCCCGCGCCATGAGCAGTTCTTC.

This clonotype turned up a few times. The chain has TRBV7-2 and TRBJ2-7, with TRBD2 matching 7 bases. Germline CDR1 SGHTA, CDR2 FQGNSA. Trimming cost V 5 bases and J 4 bases; bases outside gene matches: 11. This CDR3 contains 15 residues. This CDR3 is CASSAQGGKQYEQYF. In DNA, the CDR3 is TGTGCCAGCAGCGCGCAGGGAGGGAAACAATACGAGCAGTACTTC. Full variable domain (outside the CDR3, taken from reference TRBV7-2 and TRBJ2-7): GAGVSQSPSNKVTEKGKDVELRCDPISGHTALYWYRQSLGQGLEFLIYFQGNSAPDKSGLPSDRFSAERTGGSVSTLTIQRTQQEDSAVYLCASSAQGGKQYEQYFGPGTRLTVT.

Here the CDR3 reads CASSLGTSTHEQYF. The CDR3 nucleotides read TGTGCCAGCAGTTTGGGGACTAGCACCCACGAGCAGTACTTC. This chain connects TRBV27 to TRBJ2-7, with 9 bases fitting TRBD2. V trimming: 3 bases; J trimming: 5 bases; junction bases outside the gene matches: 5. The CDR3 has 14 amino acids. Germline V gene lookup returns CDR1 MNHEY and CDR2 SMNVEV (reference sequence).

The V and J genes are TRBV7-8 and TRBJ2-2, with TRBD2 matching over 10 bases. This CDR3 has 16 residues. Germline-derived CDR1 and CDR2 are SGHVS and FQNEAQ. The V segment lost 1 base and the J segment 4 bases; nucleotides outside the gene matches: 3. CDR3 nucleotides: TGTGCCAGCAGCTTAGGTGTAGCGGGAGGCACCGGGGAGCTGTTTTTT. Translating it yields CASSLGVAGGTGELFF.

The chain uses TRBV9 and TRBJ1-1; 8 bases are shared with TRBD1. The length of the CDR3 is 15 residues. The germline V gene encodes CDR1 SGDLS and CDR2 YYNGEE. V was clipped by 4 bases and J by 3 bases; unmatched bases: 8. The CDR3 DNA reads as TGTGCCAGCAGCTTAAGACAGGGGACGGACACTGAAGCTTTCTTT. It specifies CASSLRQGTDTEAFF.

The V gene is TRBV6-2 or TRBV6-3, the J gene TRBJ2-5; D unresolved. The V end lost 1 base, the J end lost 3 bases, and 18 bases lay between the germline ends. The CDR3 is 17 amino acids. Looked up from germline, CDR1 is MNHEY and CDR2 is SVGEGT. The CDR3 DNA reads as TGTGCCAGCAGTTACTGGCCCCCGGACCGAAAAAAAGAGACCCAGTACTTC. Its protein is CASSYWPPDRKKETQYF.

The J gene is TRBJ2-7, the V gene TRBV28, with D possibly matching TRBD2 (6 bases). The germline V and J ends were trimmed by 7 bases and 1 base, with 17 bases remaining between them. Germline V gene data show CDR1 as MDHEN and CDR2 as SYDVKM. The CDR3 is made up of 15 amino acids. CDR3 nucleotides: TGTGCCAGCAACAGGAGGGCAGGGAGGTCCTACGAGCAGTACTTC. Protein sequence: CASNRRAGRSYEQYF. Using reference TRBV28 and TRBJ2-7 for the parts outside the CDR3, the full variable domain is DVKVTQSSRYLVKRTGEKVFLECVQDMDHENMFWYRQDPGLGLRLIYFSYDVKMKEKGDIPEGYSVSREKKERFSLILESASTNQTSMYLCASNRRAGRSYEQYFGPGTRLTVT.

The rearrangement joins TRBV20-1 to TRBJ1-5, with D possibly TRBD1 on 5 matching bases. Germline V CDR1 and CDR2: DFQATT, SNEGSKA (reference sequence). The CDR3 has 16 residues. V was cut by 0 bases and J by 1 base, with 13 bases left in between. The CDR3 bases are TGCAGTGCTAGAGATCTCCCCGAGGGGAGCAATCAGCCCCAGCATTTT. Translated: CSARDLPEGSNQPQHF.

The chain is built from TRBV5-1 and TRBJ2-7; D uncertain. The CDR3 has 14 amino acids. The V and J ends lost 0 bases and 3 bases respectively, with 10 bases between them. The germline V gene has CDR1 SGHRS and CDR2 YFSETQ. CDR3 residues: CASSLVLANYEQYF. Written as DNA, the CDR3 is TGCGCCAGCAGCTTGGTTCTCGCAAACTACGAGCAGTACTTC.

This clonotype was counted only a few times. V gene TRBV20-1 combines with J gene TRBJ2-1; 14 bases fit TRBD2. J lost 6 bases, V lost 3 bases, and 16 bases had no gene match. There are 19 residues in the CDR3. CDR1 and CDR2 (germline): DFQATT, SNEGSKA (reference sequence). The DNA for the CDR3 is TGCAGTGCTAGTCGTTTGGGACTAGCGGGAGTCATAGATATCAATGAGCAGTTCTTC. Amino acid sequence: CSASRLGLAGVIDINEQFF.

Only a few counts were recorded for this clonotype. The gene calls are TRBV9 and TRBJ2-7, with a tentative D call TRBD1 (6 bases). This CDR3 contains 16 residues. V was trimmed by 3 bases and J by 2 bases, leaving 18 bases between them. Germline V gene lookup returns CDR1 SGDLS and CDR2 YYNGEE. The DNA for the CDR3 is TGTGCCAGCAGCGCCCAGTCCCGGACAGACCCCTACGAGCAGTACTTC. It is translated as CASSAQSRTDPYEQYF.

This chain uses TRBV10-3 with TRBJ1-6; D remains ambiguous. CDR3 length equals 15 residues. V was shortened by 6 bases and J by 8 bases, with 17 bases between the two germline ends. Germline assignment: CDR1 ENHRY and CDR2 SYGVKD. The CDR3 DNA is TGTGCCATCAGCGTTAGTTCTGGTTCCTATTCACCCCTCCACTTT. It is translated as CAISVSSGSYSPLHF.

V gene TRBV10-3 combines with J gene TRBJ2-5, with 10 bases matching TRBD2. Germline values: CDR1 ENHRY, CDR2 SYGVKD. V lost 1 base and J lost 3; bases outside the gene matches: 2. The CDR3 spans 15 residues. CDR3 amino acids: CAISEWSGGEETQYF. The DNA of the CDR3 is TGTGCCATCAGTGAGTGGAGCGGGGGGGAAGAGACCCAGTACTTC.

The rearrangement joins TRBV15 to TRBJ2-1; D gene unclear. Germline CDR1 reads LNHNV; CDR2 reads YYDKDF (reference sequence). CDR3 length: 15 residues. The ends were cut back, 3 bases at V and 0 bases at J, with 9 bases in the middle. For the CDR3, the DNA is TGTGCCACCAGCAGGGCGCGGAGCTCCTACAATGAGCAGTTCTTC. Its translation: CATSRARSSYNEQFF.